The 7 T cell receptor beta chains below come from one sample, sequenced in a study of shared clonotypes between healthy human individuals. Only in-frame clones appear in the TCRdb table, and some are missing; sequencing was by immunoSEQ multiplex PCR. The table records millions of clones, more than 85% of them present only once. The specimen sequenced was naive CD4+ T cells from PBMCs. Regarding subset: CD45RA+ positively selected. These receptors came from a man between 18 and 29 years old in good health. Some clones in this sample may be carry-over from other donors' samples.

The rearrangement joins TRBV19 to TRBJ1-4, with a tentative D call TRBD1 (5 bases). The CDR3 is 14 residues long. V was shortened by 5 bases and J by 4 bases, with 11 bases between the two germline ends. CDR1 and CDR2 from the germline V gene are LNHDA and SQIVND (reference sequence). CDR3 amino acids: CASSPGRFNEKLFF. The CDR3 DNA reads TGTGCCAGTAGTCCGGGACGCTTTAATGAAAAACTGTTTTTT.

This sequence joins TRBV6-1 and TRBJ2-5, with TRBD1 identical over 7 bases. Germline V gene data show CDR1 as MNHNS and CDR2 as SASEGT. With V trimmed by 4 bases and J by 3 bases, 8 bases remained unmatched. The CDR3 covers 15 residues. CDR3 in amino acids: CASSGQTGTEETQYF. The CDR3 nucleotides read TGTGCCAGCAGTGGGCAAACCGGGACAGAAGAGACCCAGTACTTC.

The chain is built from TRBV6-5 and TRBJ2-7; TRBD1 matches at 10 bases. The CDR3 is made up of 15 amino acids. The ends lost 6 bases at V and 2 bases at J; junction bases unmatched: 7. Germline assignment: CDR1 MNHEY and CDR2 SVGAGI. DNA for the CDR3: TGTGCCAGCAGGCCTTACGGGACAGGGGCCTACGAGCAGTACTTC. Translation gives CASRPYGTGAYEQYF.

The chain uses TRBV10-3 and TRBJ2-7; D not certain. Germline V gene sequence: CDR1 ENHRY, CDR2 SYGVKD. The CDR3 runs to 13 residues. V was clipped by 4 bases and J by 1 base, with 8 bases between them. This CDR3 reads CAISASLSYEQYF. CDR3 DNA sequence: TGTGCCATCAGTGCCAGTCTGTCCTACGAGCAGTACTTC.

The rearrangement uses TRBV27 and TRBJ2-7; possibly TRBD1 or TRBD2 for D (6 bases each). This CDR3 comprises 14 residues. Trimming removed 5 bases from V and 2 bases from J, with 13 bases in between. Germline loops: CDR1 MNHEY, CDR2 SMNVEV (reference sequence). CDR3 DNA: TGTGCCAGCAGTCGAAAGGGGGGCCCCTACGAGCAGTACTTC. Its translation is CASSRKGGPYEQYF.

This chain connects TRBV4-2 to TRBJ2-3, with 8 bases identical to TRBD2. Germline-derived CDR1 and CDR2 are LGHNA and YNFKEQ. V lost 0 bases, J lost 3 bases, and 14 bases stayed unmatched. The CDR3 has 19 amino acids. CDR3 nucleotide sequence: TGTGCCAGCAGCCAAGAGTCGGTCGCGGCGGGAGGAGGTACAGATACGCAGTATTTT. This codes for CASSQESVAAGGGTDTQYF.

V is TRBV18 and J is TRBJ1-4, with 10 bases lining up with TRBD1. CDR1 and CDR2 from the germline V gene are KGHSH and LQKENI. The CDR3 covers 16 residues. The trim removed 2 bases at V and 11 bases at J, leaving 11 bases unmatched. CDR3 DNA sequence: TGTGCCAGCTCACCATCATCCGGGACAGGGGTTGTTAAACTGTTTTTT. This codes for CASSPSSGTGVVKLFF.